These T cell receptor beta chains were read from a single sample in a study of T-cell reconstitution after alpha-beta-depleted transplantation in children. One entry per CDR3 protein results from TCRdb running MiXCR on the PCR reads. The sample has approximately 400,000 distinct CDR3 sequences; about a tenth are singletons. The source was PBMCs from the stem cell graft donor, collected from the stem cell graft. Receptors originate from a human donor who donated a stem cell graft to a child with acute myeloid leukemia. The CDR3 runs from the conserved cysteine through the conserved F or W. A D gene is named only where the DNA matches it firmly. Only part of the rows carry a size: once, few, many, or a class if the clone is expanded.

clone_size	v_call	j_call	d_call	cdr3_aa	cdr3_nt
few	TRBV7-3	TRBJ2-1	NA	CASSRPDGDEQFF	TGTGCCAGCAGCCGCCCCGACGGCGATGAGCAGTTCTTC
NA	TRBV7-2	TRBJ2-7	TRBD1	CASSSGQGVSEQYF	TGTGCCAGCAGCTCTGGACAGGGGGTATCTGAGCAGTACTTC
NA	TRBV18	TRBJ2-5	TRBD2	CASSHGDSGGRSTEETQYF	TGTGCCAGCTCACACGGGGATAGCGGGGGAAGGAGTACCGAAGAGACCCAGTACTTC
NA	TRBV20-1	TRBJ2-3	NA	CSASGVTDTQYF	TGCAGTGCTAGCGGGGTCACAGATACGCAGTATTTT
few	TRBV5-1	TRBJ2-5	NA	CASSNDPLKIARETQYF	TGCGCCAGCAGCAACGACCCGTTAAAGATAGCTAGGGAGACCCAGTACTTC
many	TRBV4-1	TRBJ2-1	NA	CASSQTVTTYNEQFF	TGCGCCAGCAGCCAAACCGTTACTACCTACAATGAGCAGTTCTTC
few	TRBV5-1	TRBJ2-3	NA	CASSRDLGGTATQYF	TGCGCCAGCAGCCGGGATCTTGGGGGGACCGCTACGCAGTATTTT
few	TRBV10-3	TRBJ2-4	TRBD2	CAISETSGGMAKNIQYF	TGTGCCATCAGTGAGACTAGCGGGGGGATGGCCAAAAACATTCAGTACTTC
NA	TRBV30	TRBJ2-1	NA	CAWSVANEQFF	TGTGCCTGGAGTGTAGCTAATGAGCAGTTCTTC
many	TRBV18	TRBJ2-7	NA	CASSPPGTTYEQYF	TGTGCCAGCTCACCACCGGGCACAACCTACGAGCAGTACTTC